The rows below give T cell receptor beta chains drawn from one sample of a study of blood T cell repertoires in COVID-19. Assay: immunoSEQ multiplex PCR; the TCRdb copy retains only in-frame clones and omits some. The sample carries under 200,000 clones, approximately 80% recorded once. Source material: peripheral blood. The receptors come from a human donor in a cohort sampled during active COVID-19. Each CDR3 is given with its conserved first and last residue. Each record gives: clone size, V gene, CDR3 protein. Clone size is stated in some rows and not others, as once, few, many or a class when expanded.

- TRBV11-2 CASSLTDRFYF
- TRBV25-1 CASGDRGTGADTQYF
- TRBV11-2 CASSFDGDNEQFF
- TRBV11-2 CASSRTSGGETQYF
few TRBV20-1 CSASSARGNEQFF
- TRBV10-3 CAISLGEGSTEAFF
- TRBV15 CATSRAFTGTGEETQYF
few TRBV19 CASSILQGNSGANVLTF
- TRBV11-1 CASSLMVTGAGKLFF
- TRBV5-4 CASSLGTSGGYEQYF
- TRBV5-1 CASSLTGSSYEQYF
- TRBV18 CASSPQLAGNYEQYF
- TRBV7-2 CASSFRSSYNEQFF
once TRBV7-2 CASSQGTGDGYTF
few TRBV7-3 CASSLSGQGNSPLHF
- TRBV15 CATSRARGQGTDYTF
- TRBV19 CASRERTEETEAFF
- TRBV9 CASSVATQETQYF
- TRBV19 CASSIWGDRAKQYF
- TRBV18 CASSPRALLRNEQFF
once TRBV19 CASSIAGRRQYF
few TRBV5-4 CASSLPSGGANEQFF
few TRBV3-1/TRBV3-2 CASSQGIQGVNEQFF
once TRBV4-1 CASSQERGTNEKLFF
- TRBV4-2 CASSPGGFEDNVLTF
once TRBV7-9 CASSSDLGPYEQYF
- TRBV2 CASSEYGDLKKLFF
- TRBV5-6 CASSLGQSYQPQHF
once TRBV19 CASGQVGSPLHF
- TRBV9 CASSEGAGYEQYF
- TRBV21-1 CASSKEFGTGVFCGYTF
- TRBV19 CASSFGTGDYEQYF
once TRBV24-1 CATSVAGGANEQFF
- TRBV21-1 CASSKALWLAGAVEQYF
- TRBV7-9 CASSSVLEAYEQYF
- TRBV24-1 CATSTGPGNQPQHF
- TRBV7-8 CASRRSGANVLTF
few TRBV19 CASSIGNRLYSYTF
- TRBV3-1/TRBV3-2 CASSQRADTDTQYF
- TRBV7-8 CASSLRQGAGQPQHF